The following is a TCR beta chain sequence with its context. Its antigen is as yet unknown. A single record per CDR3 protein comes from TCRdb applying MiXCR to the 5' RACE reads. The sample holds under 350,000 distinct CDR3 sequences, about a sixth seen once. The data originate from a study of T-cell memory formation after mild COVID-19. Study-wide results and limits: Confirmation was lacking for SARS-CoV-2 specificity of second-wave clones that peaked on day 37. Researchers found some responding clones in pre-infection memory, a sign that cross-reactive memory joined.

This TCR was recovered from a young man who had mild COVID-19 (a few samples of this study predate the infection). Cell type and time point are not known. The sample comprised PBMCs or a T cell subset sorted from them (not recorded which).

The CDR3 coding sequence is TGTGCCAGCAGTGGACCGATTGGGCTAGCTAAAAACATTCAGTACTTC. Translated: CASSGPIGLAKNIQYF. The chain recombines TRBV6-1 with TRBJ2-4; weak D call: TRBD2 (5 bases). Trimming cost V 4 bases and J 4 bases, with 17 bases left between them. The germline CDR1 and CDR2 sequences are MNHNS and SASEGT. CDR3 length equals 16 residues.